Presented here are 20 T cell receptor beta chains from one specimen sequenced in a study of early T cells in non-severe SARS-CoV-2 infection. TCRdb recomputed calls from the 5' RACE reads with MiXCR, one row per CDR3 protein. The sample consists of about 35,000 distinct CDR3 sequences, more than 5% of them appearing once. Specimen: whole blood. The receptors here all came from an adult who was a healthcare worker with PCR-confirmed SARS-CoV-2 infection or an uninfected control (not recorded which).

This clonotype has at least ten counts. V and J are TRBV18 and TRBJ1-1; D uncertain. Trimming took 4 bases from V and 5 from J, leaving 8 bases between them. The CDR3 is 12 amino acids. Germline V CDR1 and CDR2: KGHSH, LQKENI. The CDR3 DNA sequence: TGTGCCAGCTCACTGAAGGGAACTGAAGCTTTCTTT. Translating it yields CASSLKGTEAFF.

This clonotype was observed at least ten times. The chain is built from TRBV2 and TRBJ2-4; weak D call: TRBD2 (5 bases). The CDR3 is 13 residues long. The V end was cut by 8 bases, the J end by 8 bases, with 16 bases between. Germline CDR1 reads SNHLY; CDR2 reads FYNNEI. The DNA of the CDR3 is TGTGCCAGCGAACTAGTAGGTTCTTACATTCAGTACTTC. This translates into CASELVGSYIQYF.

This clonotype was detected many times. This CDR3 is CASSQTGSSIYF. Written as DNA, the CDR3 is TGTGCCAGCAGCCAAACAGGGAGCTCCATATATTTT. The chain employs TRBV3-1 and TRBJ1-3; a possible D gene is TRBD1 (6 bases). Trimming took 2 bases from V and 11 from J, leaving 10 bases between them. Germline values: CDR1 LGHDT, CDR2 YNNKEL (reference sequence). There are 12 residues in the CDR3.

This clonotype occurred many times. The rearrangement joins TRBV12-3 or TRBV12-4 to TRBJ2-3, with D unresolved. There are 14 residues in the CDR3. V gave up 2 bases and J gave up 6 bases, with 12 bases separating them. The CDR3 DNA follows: TGTGCCAGCAGTTTAATTCTGCCCGGGGATACGCAGTATTTT. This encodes CASSLILPGDTQYF.

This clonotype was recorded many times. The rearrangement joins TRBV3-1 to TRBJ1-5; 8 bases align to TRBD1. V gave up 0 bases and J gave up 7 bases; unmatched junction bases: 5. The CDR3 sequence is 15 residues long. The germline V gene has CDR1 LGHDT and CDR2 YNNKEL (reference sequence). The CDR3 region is CASSQDGTGSQPQHF. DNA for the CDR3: TGTGCCAGCAGCCAAGATGGGACAGGCAGCCAGCCCCAGCATTTT.

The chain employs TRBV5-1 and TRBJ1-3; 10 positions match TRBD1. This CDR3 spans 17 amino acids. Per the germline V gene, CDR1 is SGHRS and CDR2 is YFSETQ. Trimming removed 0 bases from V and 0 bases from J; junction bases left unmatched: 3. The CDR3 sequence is CASSLAGTGVSGNTIYF. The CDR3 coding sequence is TGCGCCAGCAGCTTGGCCGGGACAGGGGTCTCTGGAAACACCATATATTTT.

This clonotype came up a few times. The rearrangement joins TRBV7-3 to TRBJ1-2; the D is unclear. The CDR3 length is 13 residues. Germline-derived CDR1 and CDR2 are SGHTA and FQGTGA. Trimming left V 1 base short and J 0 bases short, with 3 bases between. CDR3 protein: CASSLSPNYGYTF. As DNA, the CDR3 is TGTGCCAGCAGCTTAAGCCCTAACTATGGCTACACCTTC.

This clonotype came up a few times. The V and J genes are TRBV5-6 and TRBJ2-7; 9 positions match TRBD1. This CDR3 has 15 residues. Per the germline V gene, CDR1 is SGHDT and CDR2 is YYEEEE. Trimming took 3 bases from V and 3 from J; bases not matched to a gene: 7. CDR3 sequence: CASSSGTGFHYEQYF. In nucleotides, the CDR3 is TGTGCCAGCAGCTCCGGGACAGGGTTCCACTACGAGCAGTACTTC.

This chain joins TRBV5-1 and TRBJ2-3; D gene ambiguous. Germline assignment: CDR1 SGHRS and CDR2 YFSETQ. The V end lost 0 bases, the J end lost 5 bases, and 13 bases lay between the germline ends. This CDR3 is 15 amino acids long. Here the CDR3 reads CASSLATSTVDTQYF. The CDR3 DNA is TGCGCCAGCAGCTTGGCGACTTCCACAGTAGATACGCAGTATTTT.

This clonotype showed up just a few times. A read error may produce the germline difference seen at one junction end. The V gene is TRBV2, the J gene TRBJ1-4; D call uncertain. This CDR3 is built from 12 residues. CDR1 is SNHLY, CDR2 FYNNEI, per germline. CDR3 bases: TGTGCCAGCGGTGAGGGTTTGGAAAAACTGTTTTTT. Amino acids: CASGEGLEKLFF.

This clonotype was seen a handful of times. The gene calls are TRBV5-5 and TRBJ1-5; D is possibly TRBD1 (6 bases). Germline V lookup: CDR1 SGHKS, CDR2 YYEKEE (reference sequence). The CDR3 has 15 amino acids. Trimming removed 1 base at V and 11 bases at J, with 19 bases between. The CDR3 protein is CASSLMTGPQGAQHF. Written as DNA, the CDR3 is TGTGCCAGCAGCTTGATGACAGGCCCTCAAGGAGCCCAGCATTTT.

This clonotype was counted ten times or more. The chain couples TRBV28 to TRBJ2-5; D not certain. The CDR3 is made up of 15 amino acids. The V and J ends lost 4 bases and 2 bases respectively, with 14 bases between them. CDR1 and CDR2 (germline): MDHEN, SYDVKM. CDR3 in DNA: TGTGCCAGCAGTTCCCCCGCGGCGGTTCAAGAGACCCAGTACTTC. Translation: CASSSPAAVQETQYF. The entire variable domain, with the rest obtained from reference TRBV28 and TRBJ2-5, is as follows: DVKVTQSSRYLVKRTGEKVFLECVQDMDHENMFWYRQDPGLGLRLIYFSYDVKMKEKGDIPEGYSVSREKKERFSLILESASTNQTSMYLCASSSPAAVQETQYFGPGTRLLVL.

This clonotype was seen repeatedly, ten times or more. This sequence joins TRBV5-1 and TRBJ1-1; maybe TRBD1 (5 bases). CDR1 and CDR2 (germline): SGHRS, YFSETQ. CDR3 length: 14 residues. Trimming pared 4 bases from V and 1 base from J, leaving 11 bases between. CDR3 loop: CASSGRGQNTEAFF. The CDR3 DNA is TGCGCCAGCAGCGGGAGGGGTCAGAACACTGAAGCTTTCTTT. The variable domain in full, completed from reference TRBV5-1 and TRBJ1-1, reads KAGVTQTPRYLIKTRGQQVTLSCSPISGHRSVSWYQQTPGQGLQFLFEYFSETQRNKGNFPGRFSGRQFSNSRSEMNVSTLELGDSALYLCASSGRGQNTEAFFGQGTRLTVV.

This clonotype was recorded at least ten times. In nucleotides, the CDR3 is TGTGCCAGCAGCTTGAACACTGAAGCTTTCTTT. This sequence encodes CASSLNTEAFF. V usage is TRBV5-5 and J usage is TRBJ1-1; D is unclear. Germline V gene lookup returns CDR1 SGHKS and CDR2 YYEKEE (reference sequence). This CDR3 is 11 amino acids long. Trimming pared 1 base from V and 2 bases from J, leaving 0 bases between.

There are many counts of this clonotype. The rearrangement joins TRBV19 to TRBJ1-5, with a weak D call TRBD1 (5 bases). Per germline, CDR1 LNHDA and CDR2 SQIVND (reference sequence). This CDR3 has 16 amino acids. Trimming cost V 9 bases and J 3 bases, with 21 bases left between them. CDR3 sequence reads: CASQAAGGMNNQPQHF. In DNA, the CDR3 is TGTGCCAGCCAGGCCGCCGGGGGGATGAACAATCAGCCCCAGCATTTT.

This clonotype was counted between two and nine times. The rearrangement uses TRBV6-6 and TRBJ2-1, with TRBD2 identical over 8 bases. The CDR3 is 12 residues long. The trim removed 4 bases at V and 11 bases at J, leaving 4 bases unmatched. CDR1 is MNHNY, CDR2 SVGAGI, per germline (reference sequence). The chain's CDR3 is CASSLAGLQQFF. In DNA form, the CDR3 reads TGTGCCAGCAGTTTAGCGGGGTTGCAGCAGTTCTTC.

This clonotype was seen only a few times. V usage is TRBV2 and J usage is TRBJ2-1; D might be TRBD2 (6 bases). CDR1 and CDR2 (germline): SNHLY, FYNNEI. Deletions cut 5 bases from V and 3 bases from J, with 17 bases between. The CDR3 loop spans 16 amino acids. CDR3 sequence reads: CASSLTRIGIYNEQFF. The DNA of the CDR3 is TGTGCCAGCAGTCTGACTAGAATCGGTATCTACAATGAGCAGTTCTTC.

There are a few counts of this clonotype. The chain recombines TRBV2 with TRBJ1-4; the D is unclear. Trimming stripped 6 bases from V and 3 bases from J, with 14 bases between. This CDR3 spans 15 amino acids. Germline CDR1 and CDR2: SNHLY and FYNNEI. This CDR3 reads CASSREAGSNEKLFF. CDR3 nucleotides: TGTGCCAGCAGCCGGGAGGCAGGTTCTAATGAAAAACTGTTTTTT.

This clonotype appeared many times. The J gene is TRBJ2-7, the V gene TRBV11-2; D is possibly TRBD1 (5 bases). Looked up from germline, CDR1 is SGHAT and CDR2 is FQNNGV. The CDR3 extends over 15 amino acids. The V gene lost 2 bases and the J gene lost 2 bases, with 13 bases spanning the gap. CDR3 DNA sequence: TGTGCCAGCAGCTTATCCCAGGACAAGACCTACGAGCAGTACTTC. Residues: CASSLSQDKTYEQYF.

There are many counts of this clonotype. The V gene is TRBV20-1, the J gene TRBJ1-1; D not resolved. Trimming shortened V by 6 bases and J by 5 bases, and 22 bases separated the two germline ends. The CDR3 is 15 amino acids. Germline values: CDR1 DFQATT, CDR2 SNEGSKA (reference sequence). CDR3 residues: CSAPYGGGRRTEAFF. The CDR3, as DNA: TGCAGTGCCCCCTATGGTGGTGGACGGAGGACTGAAGCTTTCTTT.